The present TCR beta chain was sequenced within a study of cytomegalovirus exposure and HLA in healthy donors. Vbeta (60) and Jbeta (13) primers were used in the PCR. Sequencing used immunoSEQ multiplex PCR; TCRdb keeps in-frame clones, though not all of them. The table lists around 150,000 clones, about 75% of them singletons, with around 0.98% in the top ten. The CDR3 contains 15 residues. With V trimmed by 0 bases and J by 12 bases, 10 bases remained unmatched. Germline CDR1 reads LGHNA; CDR2 reads YNFKEQ. This receptor was obtained from a woman in her fifties or sixties in good health and CMV-seropositive. The chain has TRBV4-2 and TRBJ2-2; TRBD2 agrees at 7 bases. Sequenced: PBMCs. The CDR3 coding sequence is TGTGCCAGCAGCCAAGATGCGGGGGAGATGAGGAAGCTGTTTTTT. Its translation is CASSQDAGEMRKLFF.